These T cell receptor beta chains were read from a single sample in a study of blood T cell repertoires in COVID-19. The repertoire was sequenced with immunoSEQ multiplex PCR; TCRdb's copy has only in-frame clones and lacks some. The table records fewer than 200,000 clones, 88% of them present only once. The sequenced material came from PBMCs or T cells enriched from blood (not recorded which). The receptor source for this set is a young woman who had recovered from COVID-19. The CDR3 runs from the conserved cysteine through the conserved F or W. The D gene is left open where the match is weak. Size is omitted from some rows. Given values are once, few, many or a class for expanded clones.

V gene,D gene,clone size,J gene,CDR3 DNA,CDR3 protein
TRBV2,NA,NA,TRBJ1-1,TGTGCCAGCAGTGCCTTGACCAGGACATTGCAGGGAGGGGAAGCTTTCTTT,CASSALTRTLQGGEAFF
TRBV28,TRBD2,NA,TRBJ2-7,TGTGCCAGCAGGGTCCTCGGCGAGGGACTAGCGGGAGGGGGCGAGCAGTACTTC,CASRVLGEGLAGGGEQYF
TRBV28,TRBD2,NA,TRBJ2-1,TGTGCCAGCAGTTTTAGCGGGGTCTACAATGAGCAGTTCTTC,CASSFSGVYNEQFF
TRBV12-3/TRBV12-4,NA,few,TRBJ2-1,TGTGCCAGCAGTTTTCTGAGTGAGCAGTTCTTC,CASSFLSEQFF
TRBV28,TRBD2,NA,TRBJ2-2,TGTGCCAGCAGTCCTCGAATGGGACTAGCGGGATGGTCCGGGGAGCTGTTTTTT,CASSPRMGLAGWSGELFF
TRBV27,NA,NA,TRBJ2-1,TGTGCCAGCAGAGCCGGTGGAGGGCCCTCCTACAATGAGCAGTTCTTC,CASRAGGGPSYNEQFF
TRBV24-1,NA,NA,TRBJ2-3,TGTGCCACCAGCCTTAGTACAGGGCCTCGCCGCACAGATACGCAGTATTTT,CATSLSTGPRRTDTQYF
TRBV11-2,NA,NA,TRBJ1-3,TGTGCCAGCAGCTTATTGCATAGCTACTCTGGAAACACCATATATTTT,CASSLLHSYSGNTIYF
TRBV6-5,NA,NA,TRBJ2-3,TGTGCCAGCAAGAGGGTCGAGATAACAGATACGCAGTATTTT,CASKRVEITDTQYF
TRBV19,NA,NA,TRBJ1-1,TGTGCCAGTAGTCTCTATTTGCACACTGAAGCTTTCTTT,CASSLYLHTEAFF
TRBV29-1,TRBD1,NA,TRBJ2-1,TGCAGCGTTTATCGGGGGGGACAGGGGTACAATGAGCAGTTCTTC,CSVYRGGQGYNEQFF
TRBV19,TRBD1,NA,TRBJ1-5,TGTGCCAGTTGGGACAGGCATATCAATCAGCCCCAGCATTTT,CASWDRHINQPQHF
TRBV4-3,NA,NA,TRBJ2-1,TGCGCCAGCAGCCAAGAACATGGGCAGCCCAATGAGCAGTTCTTC,CASSQEHGQPNEQFF
TRBV27,NA,NA,TRBJ2-5,TGTGCCAGCCCCCTGCCGTCGACAAGGGAGACCCAGTACTTC,CASPLPSTRETQYF
TRBV3-1/TRBV3-2,NA,once,TRBJ1-1,TGTGCCAGCAGCACAGGTGGGTTTTATGAAGCTTTCTTT,CASSTGGFYEAFF
TRBV3-1/TRBV3-2,TRBD2,NA,TRBJ2-5,TGTGCCAGCAGAGGACTAGCGGGGGAAGAGACCCAGTACTTC,CASRGLAGEETQYF
TRBV28,NA,NA,TRBJ2-7,TGTGCCAGCAGCTCCGCACTGATCTACGAGCAGTACTTC,CASSSALIYEQYF
TRBV7-2,TRBD2,NA,TRBJ2-1,TGTGCCAGCAGCTTAGGTAGCGGGGGGGACAATGAGCAGTTCTTC,CASSLGSGGDNEQFF
TRBV18,TRBD1,NA,TRBJ1-2,TGTGCCAGCTCACCTACAGGGGATGGCTATGGCTACACCTTC,CASSPTGDGYGYTF
TRBV28,NA,NA,TRBJ1-2,TGTGCCAGCAGTTTGGGGCAGGACCGTGGCTACACCTTC,CASSLGQDRGYTF
TRBV9,TRBD1,NA,TRBJ2-1,TGTGCCAGCAGCGTAGAAGGGTGGGGACAGGTCCACAATGAGCAGTTCTTC,CASSVEGWGQVHNEQFF
TRBV6-5,NA,NA,TRBJ1-6,TGTGCCAGCAGTTATGGCGGGGGTAGGGATTCACCCCTCCACTTT,CASSYGGGRDSPLHF
TRBV19,TRBD1,NA,TRBJ2-5,TGTGCCAGTAGTATAGGTCCGGGTAGGACAGGGGGGTTCCAAGAGACCCAGTACTTC,CASSIGPGRTGGFQETQYF
TRBV11-2,TRBD2,NA,TRBJ2-7,TGTGCCAGCAGCTTAGCTAGCGGGGGTTCCTACGAGCAGTACTTC,CASSLASGGSYEQYF
TRBV7-2,TRBD1,NA,TRBJ1-1,TGTGCCAGCAGCCCCTGGGACAGCACACGGACTGAAGCTTTCTTT,CASSPWDSTRTEAFF
TRBV27,NA,NA,TRBJ2-7,TGTGCCAGCAGTTTATCCGGGGGGCTCCCCTACGAGCAGTACTTC,CASSLSGGLPYEQYF
TRBV3-1/TRBV3-2,NA,NA,TRBJ2-3,TGTGCCAGCAGCCAAGGAAGCGGCGAAGATACGCAGTATTTT,CASSQGSGEDTQYF
TRBV5-1,TRBD2,once,TRBJ2-1,TGCGCCAGCTCGACTAGCGGGAACGACAATGAGCAGTTCTTC,CASSTSGNDNEQFF
TRBV28,NA,NA,TRBJ2-1,TGTGCCAGCAGTTTTGCGGGCTCCCCCCGAGTTGGAGAGCAGTTCTTC,CASSFAGSPRVGEQFF
TRBV19,NA,once,TRBJ2-5,TGTGCCAGTAGTTGGTCTATTCAAGAGACCCAGTACTTC,CASSWSIQETQYF
TRBV28,TRBD1,NA,TRBJ1-4,TGTGCCAGCAGTGTCAGGGGGCGAAAACTGTTTTTT,CASSVRGRKLFF
TRBV7-2,TRBD2,NA,TRBJ2-7,TGTGCCAGCAGCCGGATTGAACTAGCGGGAGGGCCCTACTCCTACGAGCAGTACTTC,CASSRIELAGGPYSYEQYF
TRBV29-1,NA,once,TRBJ1-1,TGCAGCGTTGTGACAGCTCGATCAAACACTGAAGCTTTCTTT,CSVVTARSNTEAFF
TRBV18,NA,NA,TRBJ1-1,TGTGCCAGCTCACCTCCGGGATCTATGAACACTGAAGCTTTCTTT,CASSPPGSMNTEAFF
TRBV3-1/TRBV3-2,TRBD2,NA,TRBJ2-1,TGTGCCAGCAGCCCGGGACTAGCGGGAGTCCTCCCTGAGCAGTTCTTC,CASSPGLAGVLPEQFF
TRBV7-6,NA,few,TRBJ2-1,TGTGCCAGCAGCTTAGGGCAGGGTAGTGCCCATGAGCAGTTCTTC,CASSLGQGSAHEQFF
TRBV19,NA,NA,TRBJ2-7,TGTGCCAGTAGTTTCGGAGGGATAGGGACCAGCTTCTACGAGCAGTACTTC,CASSFGGIGTSFYEQYF
TRBV5-1,NA,NA,TRBJ2-3,TGCGCCAGCAGCTTCGGCAGGGGCACAGATACGCAGTATTTT,CASSFGRGTDTQYF
TRBV6-1,NA,NA,TRBJ2-7,TGTGCCAGCAGTGAGAGAGGCAGGGGCTCCTACGAGCAGTACTTC,CASSERGRGSYEQYF
TRBV4-1,NA,NA,TRBJ1-1,TGCGCCAGCAGCCAAGAGCACGTTCGGGGAAACACTGAAGCTTTCTTT,CASSQEHVRGNTEAFF